Sequencing of this T cell receptor beta chain was carried out in a study of resident and recirculating memory T cells in vitiligo. General study results and limits: Vitiligo lesions lacked a unique dominant clone, and clonality varied.

On this clone itself: Its antigen is as yet unknown.

The V end lost 10 bases, the J end lost 8 bases, and 23 bases lay between the germline ends. Germline assignment: CDR1 MNHEY and CDR2 SMNVEV (reference sequence). CDR3 size: 15 residues. Only in-frame clones appear in the TCRdb table, and some are missing; sequencing was by immunoSEQ multiplex PCR. The sample gives roughly 80,000 clones, about 90% of which show up once; roughly 5% is in the top ten. The chain combines TRBV27 with TRBJ1-4, with D tentatively TRBD1 (5 bases). Sequencing was carried out using blood. This receptor was taken from a male donor with vitiligo. Here the CDR3 DNA reads TGTGCCACTGCAGAAGGGTGGGGTGGGGGGGAAAAACTGTTTTTT. Residues: CATAEGWGGGEKLFF.